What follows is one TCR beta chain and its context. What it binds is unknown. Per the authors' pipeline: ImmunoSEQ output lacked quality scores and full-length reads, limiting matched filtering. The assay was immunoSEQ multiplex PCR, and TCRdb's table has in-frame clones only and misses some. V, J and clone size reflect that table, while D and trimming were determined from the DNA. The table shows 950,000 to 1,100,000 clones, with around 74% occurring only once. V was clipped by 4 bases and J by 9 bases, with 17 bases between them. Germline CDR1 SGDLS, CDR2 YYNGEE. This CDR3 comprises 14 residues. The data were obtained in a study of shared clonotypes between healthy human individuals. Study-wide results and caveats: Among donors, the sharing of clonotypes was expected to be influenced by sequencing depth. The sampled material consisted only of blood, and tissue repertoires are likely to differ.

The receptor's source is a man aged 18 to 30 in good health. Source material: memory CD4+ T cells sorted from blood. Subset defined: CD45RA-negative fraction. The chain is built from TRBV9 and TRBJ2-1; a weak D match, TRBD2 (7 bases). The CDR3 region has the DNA TGTGCCAGCAGCCCACAGCGGGAAGGGGGTGAGCAGTTCTTC. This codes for CASSPQREGGEQFF.